This T cell receptor (beta chain) is drawn from a study of blood T cell repertoires in COVID-19. Study details: Some COVID-19 samples were acute and others convalescent; all came from the United States, Italy and Spain. PBMCs, B-cell-depleted T cells, or T cells were the source of the cDNA or gDNA that made up the material.

Looked up from germline, CDR1 is ENHRY and CDR2 is SYGVKD. This CDR3 spans 15 amino acids. V lost 5 bases to trimming and J lost 6 bases, with 16 bases between them. Authors' analysis steps: For nucleated cells, counts were estimated from reference gene primer amplification. Clones were sequenced by immunoSEQ multiplex PCR, and TCRdb holds only the in-frame ones, with some missing. D and trimming were read from the DNA, whereas the V and J calls and clone size are those reported in that table. The sample lists around 64,000 clones; 79% were seen once. Source material: peripheral blood. The receptor was derived from a man aged 55 to 70 with acute or convalescent COVID-19. J is TRBJ2-2 and V is TRBV10-3; TRBD2 might be the D (6 bases). The CDR3 sequence is CAISPGGNIAGELFF. In nucleotides, the CDR3 is TGTGCCATCAGTCCTGGGGGGAACATAGCCGGGGAGCTGTTTTTT.